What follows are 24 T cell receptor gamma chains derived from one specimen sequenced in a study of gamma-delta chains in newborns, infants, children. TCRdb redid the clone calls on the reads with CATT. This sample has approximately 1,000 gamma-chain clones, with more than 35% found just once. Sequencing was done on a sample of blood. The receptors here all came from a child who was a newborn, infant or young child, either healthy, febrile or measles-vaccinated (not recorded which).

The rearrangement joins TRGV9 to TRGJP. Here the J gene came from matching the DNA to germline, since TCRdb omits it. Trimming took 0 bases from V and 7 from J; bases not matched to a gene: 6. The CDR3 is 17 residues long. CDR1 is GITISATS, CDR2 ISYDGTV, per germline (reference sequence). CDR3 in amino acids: CALWEVSSELGKKIKVF. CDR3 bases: TGTGCCTTGTGGGAGGTGAGCAGCGAGTTGGGCAAAAAAATCAAGGTATTT.

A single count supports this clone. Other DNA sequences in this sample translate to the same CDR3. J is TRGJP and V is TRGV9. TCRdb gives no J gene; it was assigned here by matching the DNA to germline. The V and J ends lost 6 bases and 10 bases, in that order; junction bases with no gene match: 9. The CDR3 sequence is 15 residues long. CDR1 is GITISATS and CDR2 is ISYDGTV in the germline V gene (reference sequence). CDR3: CALWSSSLGKKIKVF. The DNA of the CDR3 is TGTGCCTTGTGGAGTTCTTCCTTGGGCAAAAAAATCAAGGTATTT.

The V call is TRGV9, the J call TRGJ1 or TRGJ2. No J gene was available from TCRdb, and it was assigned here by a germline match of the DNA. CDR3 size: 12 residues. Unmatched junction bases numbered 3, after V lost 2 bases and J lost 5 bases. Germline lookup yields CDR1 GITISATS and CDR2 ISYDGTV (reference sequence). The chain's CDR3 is CALWEAHYKKLF. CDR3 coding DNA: TGTGCCTTGTGGGAGGCGCATTATAAGAAACTCTTT.

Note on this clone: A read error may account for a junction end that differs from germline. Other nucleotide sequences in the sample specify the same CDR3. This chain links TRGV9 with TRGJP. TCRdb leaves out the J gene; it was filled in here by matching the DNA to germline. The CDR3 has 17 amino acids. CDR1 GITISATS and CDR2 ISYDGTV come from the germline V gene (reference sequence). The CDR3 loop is CALWEARQELGKKIKVF. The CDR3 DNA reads TGTGCCTTGTGGGAGGCACGACAAGAGTTGGGAAAAAAAATCAAGGTATTT.

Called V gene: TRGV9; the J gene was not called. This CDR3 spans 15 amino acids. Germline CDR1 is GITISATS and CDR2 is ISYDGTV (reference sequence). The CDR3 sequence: CALWTQEVGENIKVF. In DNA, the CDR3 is TGTGCCTTGTGGACCCAAGAGGTGGGCGAAAACATAAAGGTCTTT.

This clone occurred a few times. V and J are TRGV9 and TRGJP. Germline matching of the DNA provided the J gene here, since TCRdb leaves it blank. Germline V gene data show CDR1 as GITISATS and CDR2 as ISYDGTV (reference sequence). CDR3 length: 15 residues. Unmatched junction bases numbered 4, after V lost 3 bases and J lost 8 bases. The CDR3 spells CALWEPQLGKKIKVF. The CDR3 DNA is TGTGCCTTGTGGGAGCCCCAGTTGGGCAAAAAAATCAAGGTATTT.

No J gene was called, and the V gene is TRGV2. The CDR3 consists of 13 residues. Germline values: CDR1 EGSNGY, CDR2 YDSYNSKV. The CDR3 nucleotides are TGTGCCACCTGGGACGAACGTGGTTGGTTCAAGACATTT. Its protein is CATWDERGWFKTF.

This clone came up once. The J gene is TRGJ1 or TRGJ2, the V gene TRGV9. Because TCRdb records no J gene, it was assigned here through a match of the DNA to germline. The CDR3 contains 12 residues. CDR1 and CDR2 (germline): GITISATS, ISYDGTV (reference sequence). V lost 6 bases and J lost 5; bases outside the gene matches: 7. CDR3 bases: TGTGCCTTGTGGCGAGGGGATTATAAGAAACTCTTT. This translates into CALWRGDYKKLF.

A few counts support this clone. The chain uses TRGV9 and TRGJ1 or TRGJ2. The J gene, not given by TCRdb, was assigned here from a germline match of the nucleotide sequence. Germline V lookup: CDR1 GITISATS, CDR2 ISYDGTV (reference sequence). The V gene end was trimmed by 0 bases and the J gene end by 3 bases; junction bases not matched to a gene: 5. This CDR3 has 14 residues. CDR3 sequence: CALWEVGAYYKKLF. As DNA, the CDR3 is TGTGCCTTGTGGGAGGTGGGGGCTTATTATAAGAAACTCTTT.

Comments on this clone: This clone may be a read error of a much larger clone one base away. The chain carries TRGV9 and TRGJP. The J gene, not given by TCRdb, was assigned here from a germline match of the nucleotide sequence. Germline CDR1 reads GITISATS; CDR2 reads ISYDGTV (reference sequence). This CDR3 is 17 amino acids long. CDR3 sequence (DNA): TGTGCCTTGTGGGAGGTGCAGGGGGAGTTGGGCAGAAAAATCAAGGTATTT. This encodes CALWEVQGELGRKIKVF.

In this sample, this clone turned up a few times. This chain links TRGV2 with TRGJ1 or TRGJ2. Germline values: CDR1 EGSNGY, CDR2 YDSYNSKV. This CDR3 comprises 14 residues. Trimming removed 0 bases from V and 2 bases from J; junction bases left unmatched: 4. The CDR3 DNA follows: TGTGCCACCTGGGACGGGCCGGATTATTATAAGAAACTCTTT. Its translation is CATWDGPDYYKKLF.

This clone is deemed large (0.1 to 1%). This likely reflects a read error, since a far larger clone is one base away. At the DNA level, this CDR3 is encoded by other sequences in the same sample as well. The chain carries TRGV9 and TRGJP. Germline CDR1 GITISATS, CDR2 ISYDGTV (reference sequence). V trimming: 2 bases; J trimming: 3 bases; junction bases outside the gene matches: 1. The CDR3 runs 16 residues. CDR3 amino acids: CALWEAQELGKKIKVF. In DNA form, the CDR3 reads TGTGCCTTGTGGGAGGCGCAAGAGTTGGGCAAAAAAATCAAGGTATTT.

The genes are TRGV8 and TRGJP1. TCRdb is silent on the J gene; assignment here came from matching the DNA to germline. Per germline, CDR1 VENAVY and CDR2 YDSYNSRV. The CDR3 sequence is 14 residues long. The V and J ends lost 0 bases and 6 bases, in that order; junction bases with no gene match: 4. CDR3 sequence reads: CATWDRTAGWFKIF. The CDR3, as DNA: TGTGCCACCTGGGATAGGACCGCTGGTTGGTTCAAGATATTT.

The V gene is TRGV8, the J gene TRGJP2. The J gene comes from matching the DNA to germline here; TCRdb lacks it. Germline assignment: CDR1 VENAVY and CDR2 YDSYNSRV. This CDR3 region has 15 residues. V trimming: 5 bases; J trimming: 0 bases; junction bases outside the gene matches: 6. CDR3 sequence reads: CATWVPYSSDWIKTF. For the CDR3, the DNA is TGTGCCACCTGGGTTCCATATAGTAGTGATTGGATCAAGACGTTT.

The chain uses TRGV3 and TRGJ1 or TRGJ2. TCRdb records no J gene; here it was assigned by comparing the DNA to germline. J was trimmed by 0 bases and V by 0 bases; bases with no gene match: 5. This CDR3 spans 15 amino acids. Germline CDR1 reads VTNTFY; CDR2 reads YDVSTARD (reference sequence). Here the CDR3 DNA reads TGTGCCACCTGGGACAGGCAAGCGAATTATTATAAGAAACTCTTT. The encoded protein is CATWDRQANYYKKLF.

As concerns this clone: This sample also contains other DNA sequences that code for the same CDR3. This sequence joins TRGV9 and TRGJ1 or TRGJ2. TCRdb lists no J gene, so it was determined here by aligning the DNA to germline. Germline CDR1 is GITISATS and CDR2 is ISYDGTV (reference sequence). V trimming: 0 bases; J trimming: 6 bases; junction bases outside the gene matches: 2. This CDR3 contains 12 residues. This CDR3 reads CALWEVRYKKLF. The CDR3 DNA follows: TGTGCCTTGTGGGAGGTGCGTTATAAGAAACTCTTT.

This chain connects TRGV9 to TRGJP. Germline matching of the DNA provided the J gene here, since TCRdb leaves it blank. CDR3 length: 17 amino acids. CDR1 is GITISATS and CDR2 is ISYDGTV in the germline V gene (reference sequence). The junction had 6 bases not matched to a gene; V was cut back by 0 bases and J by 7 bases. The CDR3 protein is CALWEVQNELGKKIKVF. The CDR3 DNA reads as TGTGCCTTGTGGGAGGTGCAGAATGAGTTGGGCAAAAAAATCAAGGTATTT.

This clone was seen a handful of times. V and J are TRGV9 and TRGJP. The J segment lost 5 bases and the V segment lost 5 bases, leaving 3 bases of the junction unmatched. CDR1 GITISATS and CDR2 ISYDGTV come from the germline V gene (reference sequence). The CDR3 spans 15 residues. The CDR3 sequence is CALWGKELGKKIKVF. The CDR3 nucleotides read TGTGCCTTGTGGGGTAAAGAGTTGGGCAAAAAAATCAAGGTATTT.

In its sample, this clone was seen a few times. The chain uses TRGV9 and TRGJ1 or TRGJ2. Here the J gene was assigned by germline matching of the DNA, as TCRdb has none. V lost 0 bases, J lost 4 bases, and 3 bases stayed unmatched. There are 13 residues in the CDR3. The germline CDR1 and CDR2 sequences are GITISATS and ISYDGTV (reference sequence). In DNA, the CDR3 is TGTGCCTTGTGGGAGGTGAAGTATTATAAGAAACTCTTT. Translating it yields CALWEVKYYKKLF.

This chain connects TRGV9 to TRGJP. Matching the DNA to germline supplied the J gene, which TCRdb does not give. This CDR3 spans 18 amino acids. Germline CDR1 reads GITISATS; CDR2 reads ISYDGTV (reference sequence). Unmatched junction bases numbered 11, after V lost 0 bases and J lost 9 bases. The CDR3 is CALWEVLGKGLGKKIKVF. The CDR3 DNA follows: TGTGCCTTGTGGGAGGTGCTTGGTAAGGGGTTGGGCAAAAAAATCAAGGTATTT.

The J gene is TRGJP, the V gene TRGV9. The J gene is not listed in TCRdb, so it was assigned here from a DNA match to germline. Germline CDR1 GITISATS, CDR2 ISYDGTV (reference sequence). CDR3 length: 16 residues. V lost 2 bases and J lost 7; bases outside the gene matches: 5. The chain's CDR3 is CALWEGTELGKKIKVF. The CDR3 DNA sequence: TGTGCCTTGTGGGAGGGCACGGAGTTGGGCAAAAAAATCAAGGTATTT.

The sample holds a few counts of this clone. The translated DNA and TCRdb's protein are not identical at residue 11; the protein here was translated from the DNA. The CDR3 region is CALWEVVELGRKIKVF. DNA for the CDR3: TGTGCCTTGTGGGAGGTGGTGGAGTTGGGCAGAAAAATCAAGGTATTT. The V gene is TRGV9, the J gene TRGJP. TCRdb carries no J gene annotation; the J gene was assigned here by matching the DNA with germline. The CDR3 runs to 16 residues. Germline CDR1 and CDR2: GITISATS and ISYDGTV (reference sequence).

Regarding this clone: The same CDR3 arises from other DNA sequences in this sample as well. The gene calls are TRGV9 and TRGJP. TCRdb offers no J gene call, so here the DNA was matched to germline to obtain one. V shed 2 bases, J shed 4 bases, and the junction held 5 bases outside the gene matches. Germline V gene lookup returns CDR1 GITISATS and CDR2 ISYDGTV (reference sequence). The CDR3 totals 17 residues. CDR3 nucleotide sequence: TGTGCCTTGTGGGAGGAGATTCAAGAGTTGGGCAAAAAAATCAAGGTATTT. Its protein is CALWEEIQELGKKIKVF.

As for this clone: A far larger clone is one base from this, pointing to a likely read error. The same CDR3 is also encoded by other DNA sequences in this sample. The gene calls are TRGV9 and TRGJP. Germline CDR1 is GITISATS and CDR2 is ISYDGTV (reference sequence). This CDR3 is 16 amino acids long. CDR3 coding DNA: TGTGCCCTGTGGGAGGTGCAAGAGTTGGGCAAAAAAATCAAGGTATTT. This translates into CALWEVQELGKKIKVF.